Each of the 3 T cell receptor beta chains below was sequenced from the same sample in a study of blood T cell repertoires in COVID-19. The protocol was immunoSEQ multiplex PCR, while the TCRdb copy is restricted to in-frame clones and leaves out a portion. Here the sample spans roughly 100,000 clones, roughly four fifths being singletons. The source material was peripheral blood. Receptors originate from a woman older than 75 with active or convalescent COVID-19.

The genes are TRBV27 and TRBJ2-5; TRBD2 agrees at 7 bases. This CDR3 contains 16 residues. V lost 6 bases, J lost 4 bases, and 14 bases stayed unmatched. Germline CDR1 and CDR2: MNHEY and SMNVEV (reference sequence). The CDR3 is CASRNNGRVSSETQYF. The CDR3 bases are TGTGCCAGCAGAAATAATGGGAGGGTGTCATCAGAGACCCAGTACTTC.

V gene TRBV6-6 combines with J gene TRBJ2-1; the match to TRBD2 covers 11 bases. Germline loops: CDR1 MNHNY, CDR2 SVGAGI (reference sequence). The CDR3 sequence is 15 residues long. J lost 1 base, V lost 8 bases, and 4 bases had no gene match. CDR3 amino acids: CASLAGGLSYNEQFF. The CDR3 bases are TGTGCCAGCCTAGCGGGAGGTCTTTCCTACAATGAGCAGTTCTTC.

This clone has a single count. This chain connects TRBV14 to TRBJ2-7, with a possible D match to TRBD1 (6 bases). Trimming left V 2 bases short and J 3 bases short, with 11 bases between. Germline values: CDR1 SGHDN, CDR2 FVKESK. The CDR3 is 14 residues long. The CDR3 nucleotides read TGTGCCAGCAGCCAACGTCAGGGGATCTACGAGCAGTACTTC. Translating gives CASSQRQGIYEQYF.